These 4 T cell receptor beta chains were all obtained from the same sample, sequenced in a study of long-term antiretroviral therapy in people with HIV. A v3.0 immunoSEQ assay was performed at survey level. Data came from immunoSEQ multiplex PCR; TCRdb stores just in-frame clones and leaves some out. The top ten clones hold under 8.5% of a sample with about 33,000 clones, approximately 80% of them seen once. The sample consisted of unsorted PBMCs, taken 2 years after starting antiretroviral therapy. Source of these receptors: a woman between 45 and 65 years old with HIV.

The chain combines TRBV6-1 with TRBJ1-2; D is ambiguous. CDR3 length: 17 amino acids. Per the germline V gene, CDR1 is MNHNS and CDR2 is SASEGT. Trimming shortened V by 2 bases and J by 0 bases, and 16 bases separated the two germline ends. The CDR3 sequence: CASSEWYSGVTNYGYTF. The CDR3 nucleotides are TGTGCCAGCAGTGAATGGTATTCCGGGGTTACTAACTATGGCTACACCTTC.

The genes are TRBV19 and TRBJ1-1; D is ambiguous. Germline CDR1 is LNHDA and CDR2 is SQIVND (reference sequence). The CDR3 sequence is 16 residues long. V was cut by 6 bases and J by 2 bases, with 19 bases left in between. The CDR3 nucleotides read TGTGCCAGTAGGGAGCAGGTACGCTACTATAACACTGAAGCTTTCTTT. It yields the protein CASREQVRYYNTEAFF.

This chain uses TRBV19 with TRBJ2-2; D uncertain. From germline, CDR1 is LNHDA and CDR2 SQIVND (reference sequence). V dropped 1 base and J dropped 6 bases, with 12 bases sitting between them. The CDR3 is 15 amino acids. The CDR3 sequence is CASSIVGTYPGELFF. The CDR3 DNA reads TGTGCCAGTAGTATAGTGGGCACCTATCCCGGGGAGCTGTTTTTT.

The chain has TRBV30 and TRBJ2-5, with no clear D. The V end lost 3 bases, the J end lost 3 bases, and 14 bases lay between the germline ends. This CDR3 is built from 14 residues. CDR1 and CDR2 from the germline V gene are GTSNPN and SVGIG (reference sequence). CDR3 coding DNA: TGTGCCTGGAGACCGACGCTAATGGAAGAGACCCAGTACTTC. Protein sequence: CAWRPTLMEETQYF.